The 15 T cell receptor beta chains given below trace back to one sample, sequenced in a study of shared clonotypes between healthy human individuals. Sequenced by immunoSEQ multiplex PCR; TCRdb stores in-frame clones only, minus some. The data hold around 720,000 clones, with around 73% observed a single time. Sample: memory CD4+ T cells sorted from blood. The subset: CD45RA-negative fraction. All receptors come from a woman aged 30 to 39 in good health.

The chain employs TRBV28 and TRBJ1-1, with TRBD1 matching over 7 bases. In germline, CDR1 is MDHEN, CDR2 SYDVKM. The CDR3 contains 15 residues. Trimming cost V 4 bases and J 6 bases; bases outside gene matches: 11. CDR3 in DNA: TGTGCCAGCAGTTCTAGCAGGGGGGGAAGGGCTGAAGCTTTCTTT. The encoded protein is CASSSSRGGRAEAFF.

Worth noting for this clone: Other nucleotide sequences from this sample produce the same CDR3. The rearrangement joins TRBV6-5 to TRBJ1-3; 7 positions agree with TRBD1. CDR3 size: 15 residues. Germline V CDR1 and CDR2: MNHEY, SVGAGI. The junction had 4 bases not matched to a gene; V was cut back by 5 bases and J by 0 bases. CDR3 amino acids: CASSPTGSSGNTIYF. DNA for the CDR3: TGTGCCAGCAGTCCGACAGGGAGCTCTGGAAACACCATATATTTT.

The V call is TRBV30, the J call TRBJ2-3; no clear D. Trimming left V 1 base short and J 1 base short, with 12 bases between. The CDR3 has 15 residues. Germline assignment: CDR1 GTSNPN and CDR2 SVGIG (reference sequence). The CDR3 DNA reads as TGTGCCTGGAGTGCTTACCGGACGGGCACAGATACGCAGTATTTT. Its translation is CAWSAYRTGTDTQYF.

CDR3 in amino acids: CASSVGSSLGVLEQYF. CDR3 nucleotides: TGTGCCAGCAGCGTAGGGTCTAGTTTAGGAGTTCTCGAGCAGTACTTC. The V call is TRBV9, the J call TRBJ2-7; D remains unclear. V dropped 0 bases and J dropped 6 bases, with 19 bases sitting between them. This CDR3 spans 16 amino acids. From germline, CDR1 is SGDLS and CDR2 YYNGEE.

The CDR3 nucleotides are TGTGCCAGCAGCCGGAGAATGGGGGGCTCCACTGAAGCTTTCTTT. Translating it yields CASSRRMGGSTEAFF. This rearrangement joins TRBV11-2 to TRBJ1-1; D possibly corresponds to TRBD1 (6 bases). Germline CDR1 is SGHAT and CDR2 is FQNNGV. The CDR3 loop spans 15 amino acids. Trimming shortened V by 5 bases and J by 4 bases, and 17 bases separated the two germline ends.

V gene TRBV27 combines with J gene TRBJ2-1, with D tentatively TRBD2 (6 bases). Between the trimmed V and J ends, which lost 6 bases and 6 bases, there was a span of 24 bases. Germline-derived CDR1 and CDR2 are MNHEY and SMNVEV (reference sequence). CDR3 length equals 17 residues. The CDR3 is CASRSLMGDWGSNEQFF. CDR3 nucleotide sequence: TGTGCCAGCAGAAGCCTTATGGGGGACTGGGGGTCCAATGAGCAGTTCTTC.

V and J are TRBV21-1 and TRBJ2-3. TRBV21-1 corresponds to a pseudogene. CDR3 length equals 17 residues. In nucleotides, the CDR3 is TGTGCCAGCAGCAAAGGGGGGATACCGGACGTTCTAGATACGCAGTATTTT. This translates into CASSKGGIPDVLDTQYF.

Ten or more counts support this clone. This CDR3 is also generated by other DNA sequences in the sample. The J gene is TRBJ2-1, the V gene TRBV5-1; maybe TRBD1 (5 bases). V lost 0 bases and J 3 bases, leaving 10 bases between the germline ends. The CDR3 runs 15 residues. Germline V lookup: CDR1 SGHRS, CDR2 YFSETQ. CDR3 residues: CASSLGDRDYNEQFF. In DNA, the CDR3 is TGCGCCAGCAGCTTGGGTGACAGAGACTACAATGAGCAGTTCTTC. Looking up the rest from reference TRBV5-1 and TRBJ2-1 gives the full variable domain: KAGVTQTPRYLIKTRGQQVTLSCSPISGHRSVSWYQQTPGQGLQFLFEYFSETQRNKGNFPGRFSGRQFSNSRSEMNVSTLELGDSALYLCASSLGDRDYNEQFFGPGTRLTVL.

CDR3 amino acids: CASSYSWTGSSYEQYF. CDR3 in DNA: TGTGCCAGCAGTTACAGCTGGACAGGGAGCTCCTACGAGCAGTACTTC. V is TRBV6-5 and J is TRBJ2-7, with TRBD1 matching 8 bases. The CDR3 loop spans 16 amino acids. In germline, CDR1 is MNHEY, CDR2 SVGAGI. Unmatched junction bases numbered 6, after V lost 2 bases and J lost 0 bases.

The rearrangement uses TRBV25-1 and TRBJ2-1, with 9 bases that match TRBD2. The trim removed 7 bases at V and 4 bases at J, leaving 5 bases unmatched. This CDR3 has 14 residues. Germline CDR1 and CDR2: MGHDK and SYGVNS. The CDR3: CASIKAGGYNEQFF. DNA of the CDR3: TGTGCCAGCATAAAAGCGGGAGGTTACAATGAGCAGTTCTTC.

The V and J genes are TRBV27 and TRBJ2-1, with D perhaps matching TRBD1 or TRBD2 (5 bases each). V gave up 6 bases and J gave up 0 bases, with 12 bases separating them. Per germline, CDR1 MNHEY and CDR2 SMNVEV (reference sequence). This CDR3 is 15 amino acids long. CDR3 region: CASRTGRSSYNEQFF. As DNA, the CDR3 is TGTGCCAGCAGAACGGGACGTAGCTCCTACAATGAGCAGTTCTTC.

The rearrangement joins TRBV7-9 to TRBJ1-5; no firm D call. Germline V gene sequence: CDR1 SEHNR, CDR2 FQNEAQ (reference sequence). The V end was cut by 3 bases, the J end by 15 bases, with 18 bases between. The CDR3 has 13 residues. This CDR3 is CASSLTQHEDWHF. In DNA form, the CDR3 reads TGTGCCAGCAGCTTGACGCAACACGAGGATTGGCATTTT.

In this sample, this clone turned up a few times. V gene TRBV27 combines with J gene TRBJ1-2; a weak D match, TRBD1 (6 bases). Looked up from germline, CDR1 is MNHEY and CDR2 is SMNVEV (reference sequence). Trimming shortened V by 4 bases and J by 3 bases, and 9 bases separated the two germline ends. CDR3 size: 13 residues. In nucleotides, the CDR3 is TGTGCCAGCAGTTCCCCAGGGGACTATGGCTACACCTTC. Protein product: CASSSPGDYGYTF.

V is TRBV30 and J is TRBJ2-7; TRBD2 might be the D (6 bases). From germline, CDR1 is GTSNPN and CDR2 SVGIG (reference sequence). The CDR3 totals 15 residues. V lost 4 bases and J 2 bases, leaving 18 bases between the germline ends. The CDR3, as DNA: TGTGCCTGGAACCCGGGAGACAGTTTCGCCTACGAGCAGTACTTC. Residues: CAWNPGDSFAYEQYF. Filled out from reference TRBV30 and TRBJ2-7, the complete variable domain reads SQTIHQWPATLVQPVGSPLSLECTVEGTSNPNLYWYRQAAGRGLQLLFYSVGIGQISSEVPQNLSASRPQDRQFILSSKKLLLSDSGFYLCAWNPGDSFAYEQYFGPGTRLTVT.

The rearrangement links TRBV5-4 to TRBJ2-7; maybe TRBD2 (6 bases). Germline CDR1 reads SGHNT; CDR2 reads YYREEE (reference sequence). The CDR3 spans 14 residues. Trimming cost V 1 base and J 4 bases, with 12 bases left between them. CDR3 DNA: TGTGCCAGCAGCTTGCCCGGGAGTCAGTACGAGCAGTACTTC. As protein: CASSLPGSQYEQYF.